Sequencing of this T cell receptor (beta chain) was carried out in a study of molecular identifiers for immune sequencing clone quantification. CDR1 is SGHRS, CDR2 YFSETQ, per germline. The CDR3 runs to 17 residues. The V and J ends lost 0 bases and 6 bases, in that order; junction bases with no gene match: 8. For bulk TCR libraries, previously described methods and listed TCR primers were used. TCRdb independently ran MiXCR on the PCR reads; one entry per CDR3 protein. The sample contains about 510,000 distinct CDR3 sequences, about a fifth of which appear only once. This clonotype was counted a few times. Its antigen is as yet unknown. Whole-study findings and limits: Researchers reportedly could pick up spiked Jurkat TCR RNA from one cell mixed into roughly 1 million naive cells. Over 98% of effector molecules, but under 1% in naive cells, were held by clones with more than 20 RNA copies.

The TCR originated in a human donor in good health. Some libraries in this study had Jurkat cell RNA spiked in. The sample taken for sequencing was naive CD8+ T cells from blood, with Jurkat cell RNA spiked in. Subset given: FACS-sorted CD8+CD4-CCR7+CD45RA+ naive T cells. The chain employs TRBV5-1 and TRBJ1-6; 8 positions agree with TRBD1. CDR3 DNA: TGCGCCAGCAGCTTGGCCTTGGGGGACAGGACTAATTCACCCCTCCACTTT. Protein sequence: CASSLALGDRTNSPLHF.